This T cell receptor (beta chain) was identified in a study of human T cells and chemical hapten exposure. Time point: patch test 1, 2 weeks after DPC sensitization. Treatment here: therapeutic diphenylcyclopropenone sensitization with weekly scalp DPC. TCRdb itself ran the RACE reads through MiXCR, one entry per CDR3 protein. The sample yields fewer than 100,000 distinct CDR3 sequences, around 12% seen once. The germline V gene encodes CDR1 MNHEY and CDR2 SVGEGT. The CDR3 totals 16 residues. Trimming stripped 0 bases from V and 3 bases from J, with 14 bases between. There are a few counts of this clonotype.

The sequencing used whole blood, collected in connection with sensitization to the hapten diphenylcyclopropenone (DPC). This TCR derives from a woman between 35 and 50 years old with alopecia areata. Some clones in this sample may be carry-over from other donors' samples. The chain carries TRBV6-2 or TRBV6-3 and TRBJ1-2; D remains ambiguous. In nucleotides, the CDR3 is TGTGCCAGCAGTTACTCTCGAATTGGATCCTACTATGGCTACACCTTC. This gives the protein CASSYSRIGSYYGYTF.